This section outlines one T cell receptor (beta chain) sequence together with its context. Trimming stripped 4 bases from V and 0 bases from J, with 14 bases between. The CDR3 loop spans 16 amino acids. The germline gives CDR1 SGHRS, CDR2 YFSETQ. TCRdb analysed the RT-PCR reads with MiXCR anew, one entry per CDR3 protein. This sample has about 700,000 distinct CDR3 sequences; 11% to 15% occur once, and the top ten carry 3% to 4.5%. This TCR derives from a female donor in good health, serving as a healthy control. What was sequenced was memory CD4+ T cells from blood. This rearrangement joins TRBV5-1 to TRBJ1-3; weak D call: TRBD1 (5 bases). The CDR3, as DNA: TGCGCCAGCAGCCCTTGGGGCTCCGTCTCTGGAAACACCATATATTTT. This sequence encodes CASSPWGSVSGNTIYF.